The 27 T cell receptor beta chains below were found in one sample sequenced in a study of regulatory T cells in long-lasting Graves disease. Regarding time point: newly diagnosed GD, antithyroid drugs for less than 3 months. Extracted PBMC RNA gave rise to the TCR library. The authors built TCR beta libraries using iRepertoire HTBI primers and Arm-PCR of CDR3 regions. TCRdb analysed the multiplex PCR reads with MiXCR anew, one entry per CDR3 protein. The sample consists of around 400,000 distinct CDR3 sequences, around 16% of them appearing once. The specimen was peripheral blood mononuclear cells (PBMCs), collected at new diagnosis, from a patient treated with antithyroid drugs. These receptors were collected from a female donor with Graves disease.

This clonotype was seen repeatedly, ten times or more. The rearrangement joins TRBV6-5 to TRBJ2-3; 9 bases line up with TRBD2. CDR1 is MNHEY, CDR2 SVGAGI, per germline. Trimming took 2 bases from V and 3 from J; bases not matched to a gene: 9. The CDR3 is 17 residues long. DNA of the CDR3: TGTGCCAGCAGTTACAATTGGCTAGCGGGAAGGACAGATACGCAGTATTTT. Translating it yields CASSYNWLAGRTDTQYF.

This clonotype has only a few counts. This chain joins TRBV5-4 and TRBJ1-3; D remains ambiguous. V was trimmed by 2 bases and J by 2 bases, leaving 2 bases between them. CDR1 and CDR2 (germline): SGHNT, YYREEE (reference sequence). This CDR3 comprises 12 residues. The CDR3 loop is CASSFAGNTIYF. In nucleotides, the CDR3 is TGTGCCAGCAGCTTCGCTGGAAACACCATATATTTT.

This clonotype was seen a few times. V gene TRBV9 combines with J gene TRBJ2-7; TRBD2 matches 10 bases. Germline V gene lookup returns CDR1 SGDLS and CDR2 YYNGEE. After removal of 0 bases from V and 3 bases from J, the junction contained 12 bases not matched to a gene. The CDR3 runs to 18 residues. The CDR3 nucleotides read TGTGCCAGCAGCGTAGGAGCGAGCGGGGGGGCCTCGAGCTACGAGCAGTACTTC. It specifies CASSVGASGGASSYEQYF.

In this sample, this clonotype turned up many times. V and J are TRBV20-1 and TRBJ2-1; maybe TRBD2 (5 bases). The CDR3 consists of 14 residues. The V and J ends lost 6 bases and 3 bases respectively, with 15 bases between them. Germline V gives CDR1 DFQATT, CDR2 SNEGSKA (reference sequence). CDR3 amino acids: CSAEDGGIYNEQFF. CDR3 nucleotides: TGCAGTGCCGAAGACGGAGGAATCTACAATGAGCAGTTCTTC.

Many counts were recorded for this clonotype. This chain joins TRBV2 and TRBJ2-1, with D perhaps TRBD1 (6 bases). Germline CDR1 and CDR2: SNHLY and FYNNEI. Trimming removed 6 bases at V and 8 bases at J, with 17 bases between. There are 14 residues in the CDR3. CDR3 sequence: CASRTQGIIDEQFF. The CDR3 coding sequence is TGTGCCAGCAGGACACAGGGTATAATCGATGAGCAGTTCTTC.

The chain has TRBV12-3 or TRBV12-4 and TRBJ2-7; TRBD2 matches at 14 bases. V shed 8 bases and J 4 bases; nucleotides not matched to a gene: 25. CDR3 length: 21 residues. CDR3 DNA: TGTGCCAGCTCACCACTCGAGACAAAGACTAGCGGGAGGGCCTCATTATACGAGCAGTACTTC. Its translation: CASSPLETKTSGRASLYEQYF.

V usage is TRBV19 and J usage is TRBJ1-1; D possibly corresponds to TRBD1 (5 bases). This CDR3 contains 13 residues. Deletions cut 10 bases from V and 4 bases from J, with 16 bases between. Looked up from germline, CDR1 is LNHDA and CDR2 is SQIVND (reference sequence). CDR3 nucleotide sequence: TGTGCCACCCGACGGGGGTTGATCACTGAAGCTTTCTTT. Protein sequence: CATRRGLITEAFF.

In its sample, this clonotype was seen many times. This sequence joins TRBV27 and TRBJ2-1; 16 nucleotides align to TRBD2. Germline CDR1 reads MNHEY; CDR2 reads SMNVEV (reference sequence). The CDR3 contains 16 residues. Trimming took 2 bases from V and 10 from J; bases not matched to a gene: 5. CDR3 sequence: CASSLGTSGGAHEQFF. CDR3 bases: TGTGCCAGCAGTTTAGGGACTAGCGGGGGGGCCCACGAGCAGTTCTTC.

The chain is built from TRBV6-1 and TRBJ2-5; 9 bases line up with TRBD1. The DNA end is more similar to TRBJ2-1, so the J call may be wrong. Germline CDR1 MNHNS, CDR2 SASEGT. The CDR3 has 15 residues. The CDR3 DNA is TGTGCCAGCAGCGACGGGACAGGGATATACAATGAGCAGTTCTTC. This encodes CASSDGTGIYNEQFF.

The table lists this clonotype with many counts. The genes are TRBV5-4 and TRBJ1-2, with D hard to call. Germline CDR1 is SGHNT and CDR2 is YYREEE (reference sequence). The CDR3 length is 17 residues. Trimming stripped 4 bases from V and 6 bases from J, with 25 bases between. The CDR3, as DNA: TGTGCCAGCAGCCCAATGAAAGATAACTCCGCCGGGAATGGCTACACCTTC. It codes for CASSPMKDNSAGNGYTF.

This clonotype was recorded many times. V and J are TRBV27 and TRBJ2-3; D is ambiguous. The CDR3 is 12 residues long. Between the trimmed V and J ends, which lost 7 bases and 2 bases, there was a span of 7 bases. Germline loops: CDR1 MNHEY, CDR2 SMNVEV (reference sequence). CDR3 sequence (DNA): TGTGCCAGCACCTCTTACACAGATACGCAGTATTTT. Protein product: CASTSYTDTQYF.

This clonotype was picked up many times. The CDR3 region has the DNA TGTGCCAGCAGTCTCCCCCTCGGGACCGGTTATGGCTACACCTTC. This encodes CASSLPLGTGYGYTF. This sequence joins TRBV12-3 or TRBV12-4 and TRBJ1-2; possible D gene TRBD1, 5 bases. V lost 5 bases, J lost 5 bases, and 18 bases lay in between. The CDR3 sequence is 15 residues long.

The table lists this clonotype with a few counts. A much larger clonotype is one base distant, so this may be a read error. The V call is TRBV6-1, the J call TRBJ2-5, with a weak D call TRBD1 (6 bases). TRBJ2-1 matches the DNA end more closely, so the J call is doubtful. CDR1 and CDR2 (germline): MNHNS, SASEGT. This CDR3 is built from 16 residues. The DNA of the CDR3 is TGTGCCAGCAGTGCCACAGGGCTGGTCCTCTGCAATGAGCAGTTCTTC. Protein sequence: CASSATGLVLCNEQFF.

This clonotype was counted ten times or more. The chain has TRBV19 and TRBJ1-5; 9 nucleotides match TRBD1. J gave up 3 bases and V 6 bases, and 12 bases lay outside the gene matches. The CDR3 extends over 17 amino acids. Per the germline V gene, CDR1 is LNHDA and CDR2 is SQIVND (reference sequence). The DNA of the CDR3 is TGTGCCAGTAGCCTCCCCTGGGACAGGGATGCCAATCAGCCCCAGCATTTT. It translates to CASSLPWDRDANQPQHF.

As DNA, the CDR3 is TGTGCCAGCAGTTACTCAACCGGGACGTACACTGAAGCTTTCTTT. Protein: CASSYSTGTYTEAFF. The V and J genes are TRBV6-2 or TRBV6-3 and TRBJ1-1; D perhaps matches TRBD1 (5 bases). The V gene's germline CDR1 is MNHEY and CDR2 SVGEGT. V was trimmed by 0 bases and J by 3 bases, leaving 11 bases between them. CDR3 size: 15 residues.

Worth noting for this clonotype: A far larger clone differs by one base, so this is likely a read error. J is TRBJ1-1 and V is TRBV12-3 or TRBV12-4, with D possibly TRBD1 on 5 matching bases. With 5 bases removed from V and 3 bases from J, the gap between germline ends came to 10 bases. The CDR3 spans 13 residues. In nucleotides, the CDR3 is TGTGCCAGCAGTGAGCAACAGGACACTGAAGCTTTCTTT. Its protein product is CASSEQQDTEAFF.

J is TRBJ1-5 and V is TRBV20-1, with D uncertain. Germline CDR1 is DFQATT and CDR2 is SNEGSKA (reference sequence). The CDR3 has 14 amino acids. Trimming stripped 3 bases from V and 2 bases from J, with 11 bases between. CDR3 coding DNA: TGCAGTGCTAGGGCAGGCTTGGGCAATCAGCCCCAGCATTTT. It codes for CSARAGLGNQPQHF.

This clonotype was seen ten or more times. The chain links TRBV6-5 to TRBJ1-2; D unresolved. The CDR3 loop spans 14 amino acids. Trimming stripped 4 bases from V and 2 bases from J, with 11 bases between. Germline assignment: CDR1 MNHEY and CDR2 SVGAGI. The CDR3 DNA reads TGTGCCAGCAGTTTGGCCCGCCTGAACTATGGCTACACCTTC. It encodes CASSLARLNYGYTF.

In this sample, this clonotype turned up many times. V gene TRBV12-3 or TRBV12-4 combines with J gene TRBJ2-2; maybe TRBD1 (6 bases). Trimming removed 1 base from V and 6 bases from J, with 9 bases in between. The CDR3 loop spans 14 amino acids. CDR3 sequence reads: CASSLDQGSGELFF. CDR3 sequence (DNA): TGTGCCAGCAGTTTAGACCAGGGGTCCGGGGAGCTGTTTTTT.

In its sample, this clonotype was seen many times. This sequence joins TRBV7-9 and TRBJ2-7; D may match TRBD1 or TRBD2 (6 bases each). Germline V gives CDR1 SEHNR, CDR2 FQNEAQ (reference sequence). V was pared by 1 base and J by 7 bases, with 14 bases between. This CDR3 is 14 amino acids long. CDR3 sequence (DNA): TGTGCCAGCAGCTTAGAGTTACAGGGAGGTGAGCAGTACTTC. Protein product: CASSLELQGGEQYF.

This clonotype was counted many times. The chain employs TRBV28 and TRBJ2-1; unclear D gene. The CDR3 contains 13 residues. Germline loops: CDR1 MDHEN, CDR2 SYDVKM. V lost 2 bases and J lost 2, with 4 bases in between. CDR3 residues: CASSLPPYNEQFF. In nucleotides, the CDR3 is TGTGCCAGCAGTTTACCCCCCTACAATGAGCAGTTCTTC.

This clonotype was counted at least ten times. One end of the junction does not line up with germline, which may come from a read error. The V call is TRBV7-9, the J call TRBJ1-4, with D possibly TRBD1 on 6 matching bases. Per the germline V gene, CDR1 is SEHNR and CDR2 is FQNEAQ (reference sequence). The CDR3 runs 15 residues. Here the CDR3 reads CASSQGYQTGPKLFF. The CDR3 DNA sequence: TGCGCCAGCAGCCAAGGATACCAAACAGGGCCAAAACTGTTTTTT.

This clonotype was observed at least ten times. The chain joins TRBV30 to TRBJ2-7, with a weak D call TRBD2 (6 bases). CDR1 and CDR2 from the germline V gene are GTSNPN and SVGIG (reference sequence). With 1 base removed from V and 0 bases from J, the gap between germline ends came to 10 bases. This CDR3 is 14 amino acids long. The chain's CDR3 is CAWSAPGASYEQYF. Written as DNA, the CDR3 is TGTGCCTGGAGTGCCCCGGGAGCCTCCTACGAGCAGTACTTC. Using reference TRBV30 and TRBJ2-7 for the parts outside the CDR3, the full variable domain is SQTIHQWPATLVQPVGSPLSLECTVEGTSNPNLYWYRQAAGRGLQLLFYSVGIGQISSEVPQNLSASRPQDRQFILSSKKLLLSDSGFYLCAWSAPGASYEQYFGPGTRLTVT.

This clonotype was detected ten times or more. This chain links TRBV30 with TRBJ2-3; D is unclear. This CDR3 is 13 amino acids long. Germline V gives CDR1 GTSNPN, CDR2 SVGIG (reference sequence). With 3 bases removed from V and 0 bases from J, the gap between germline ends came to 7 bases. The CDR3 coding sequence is TGTGCCTGGAGAGAAGATAGCACAGATACGCAGTATTTT. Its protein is CAWREDSTDTQYF.

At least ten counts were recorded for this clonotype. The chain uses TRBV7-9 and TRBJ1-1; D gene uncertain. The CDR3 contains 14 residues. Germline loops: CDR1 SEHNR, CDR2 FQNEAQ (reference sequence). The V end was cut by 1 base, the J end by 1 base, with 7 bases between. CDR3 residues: CASSLGRPNTEAFF. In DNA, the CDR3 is TGTGCCAGCAGCTTAGGACGCCCGAACACTGAAGCTTTCTTT. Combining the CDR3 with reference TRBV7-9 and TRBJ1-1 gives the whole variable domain DTGVSQNPRHKITKRGQNVTFRCDPISEHNRLYWYRQTLGQGPEFLTYFQNEAQLEKSRLLSDRFSAERPKGSFSTLEIQRTEQGDSAMYLCASSLGRPNTEAFFGQGTRLTVV.

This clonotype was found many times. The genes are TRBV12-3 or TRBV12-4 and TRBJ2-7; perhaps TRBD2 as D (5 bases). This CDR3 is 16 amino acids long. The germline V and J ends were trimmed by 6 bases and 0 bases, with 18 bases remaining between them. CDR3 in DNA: TGTGCCAGCAGCCCTCCGGGAATACGGAGCTCCTACGAGCAGTACTTC. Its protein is CASSPPGIRSSYEQYF.

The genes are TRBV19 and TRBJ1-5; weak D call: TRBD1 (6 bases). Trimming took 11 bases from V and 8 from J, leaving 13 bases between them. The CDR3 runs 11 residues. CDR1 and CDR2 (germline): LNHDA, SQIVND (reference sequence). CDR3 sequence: CAGGGSEPQHF. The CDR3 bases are TGTGCCGGAGGGGGGTCAGAGCCCCAGCATTTT.